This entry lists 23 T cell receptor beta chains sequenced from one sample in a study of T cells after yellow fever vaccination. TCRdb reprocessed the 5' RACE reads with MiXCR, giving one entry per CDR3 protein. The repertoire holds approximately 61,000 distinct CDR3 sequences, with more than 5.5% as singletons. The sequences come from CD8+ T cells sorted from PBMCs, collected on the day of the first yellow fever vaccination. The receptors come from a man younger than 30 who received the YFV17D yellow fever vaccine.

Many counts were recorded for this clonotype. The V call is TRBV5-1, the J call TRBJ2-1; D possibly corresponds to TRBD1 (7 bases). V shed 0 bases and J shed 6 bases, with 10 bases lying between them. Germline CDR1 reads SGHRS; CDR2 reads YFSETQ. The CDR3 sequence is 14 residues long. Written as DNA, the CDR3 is TGCGCCAGCAGCTTGGTTCAGGGGGGCAATGAGCAGTTCTTC. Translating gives CASSLVQGGNEQFF.

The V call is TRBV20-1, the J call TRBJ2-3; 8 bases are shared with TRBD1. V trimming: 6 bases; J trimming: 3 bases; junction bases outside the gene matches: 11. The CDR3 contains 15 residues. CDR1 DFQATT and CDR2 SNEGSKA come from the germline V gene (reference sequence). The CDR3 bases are TGCAGTGCCCAGACCGGGACAGGCCTAACAGATACGCAGTATTTT. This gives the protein CSAQTGTGLTDTQYF.

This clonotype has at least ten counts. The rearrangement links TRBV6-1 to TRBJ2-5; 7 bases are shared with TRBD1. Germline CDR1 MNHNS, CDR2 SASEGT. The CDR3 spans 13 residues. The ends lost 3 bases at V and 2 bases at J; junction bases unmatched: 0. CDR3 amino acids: CASSDRGQETQYF. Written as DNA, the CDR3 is TGTGCCAGCAGTGACAGGGGGCAAGAGACCCAGTACTTC.

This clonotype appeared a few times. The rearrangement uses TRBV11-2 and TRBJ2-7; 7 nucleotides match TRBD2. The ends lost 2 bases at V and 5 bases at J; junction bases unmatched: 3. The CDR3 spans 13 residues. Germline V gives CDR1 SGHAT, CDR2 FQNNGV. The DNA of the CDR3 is TGTGCCAGCAGCTTATCCAGCGGGGACGAGCAGTACTTC. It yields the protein CASSLSSGDEQYF.

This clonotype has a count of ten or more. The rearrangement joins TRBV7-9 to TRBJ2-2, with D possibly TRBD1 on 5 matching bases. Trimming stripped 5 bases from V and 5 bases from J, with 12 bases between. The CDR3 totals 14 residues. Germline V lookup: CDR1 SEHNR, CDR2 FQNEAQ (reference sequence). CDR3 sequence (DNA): TGTGCCAGCAGCCCGCTGACAGTTACCGGGGAGCTGTTTTTT. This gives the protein CASSPLTVTGELFF.

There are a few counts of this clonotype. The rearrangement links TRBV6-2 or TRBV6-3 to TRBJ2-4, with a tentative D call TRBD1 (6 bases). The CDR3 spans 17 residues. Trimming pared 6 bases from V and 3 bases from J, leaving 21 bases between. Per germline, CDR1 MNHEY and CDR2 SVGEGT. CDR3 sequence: CASSHLRQAVNKNIQYF. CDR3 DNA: TGTGCCAGCAGCCATCTAAGACAGGCTGTTAACAAAAACATTCAGTACTTC.

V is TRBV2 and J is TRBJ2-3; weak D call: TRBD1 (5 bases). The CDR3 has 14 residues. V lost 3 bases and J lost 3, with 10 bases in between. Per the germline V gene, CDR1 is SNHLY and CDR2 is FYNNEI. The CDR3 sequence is CASSDPAGTDTQYF. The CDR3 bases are TGTGCCAGCAGTGATCCGGCAGGGACAGATACGCAGTATTTT.

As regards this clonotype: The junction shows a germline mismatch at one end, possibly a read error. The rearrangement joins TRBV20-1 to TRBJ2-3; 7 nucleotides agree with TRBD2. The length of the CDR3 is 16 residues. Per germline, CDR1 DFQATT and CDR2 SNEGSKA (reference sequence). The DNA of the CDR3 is TGCTGTGCTAGAGATCCCAGCGGGGCGTTCACAGATACGCAGTATTTT. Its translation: CCARDPSGAFTDTQYF.

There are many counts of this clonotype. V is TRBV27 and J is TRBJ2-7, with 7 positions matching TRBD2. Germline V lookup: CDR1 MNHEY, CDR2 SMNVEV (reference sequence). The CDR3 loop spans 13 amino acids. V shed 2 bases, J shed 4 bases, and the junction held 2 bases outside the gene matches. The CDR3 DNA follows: TGTGCCAGCAGTTTAACCGGGGGGTACGAGCAGTACGTC. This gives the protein CASSLTGGYEQYV.

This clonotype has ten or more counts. The CDR3 DNA reads TGTGCCAGCAGTTTAGAGGGGGTCCCGGAAGCTTTCTTT. Translated, it gives CASSLEGVPEAFF. This chain connects TRBV12-3 or TRBV12-4 to TRBJ1-1, with D maybe TRBD1 (6 bases). The CDR3 loop spans 13 amino acids. V was clipped by 1 base and J by 8 bases, with 11 bases between them.

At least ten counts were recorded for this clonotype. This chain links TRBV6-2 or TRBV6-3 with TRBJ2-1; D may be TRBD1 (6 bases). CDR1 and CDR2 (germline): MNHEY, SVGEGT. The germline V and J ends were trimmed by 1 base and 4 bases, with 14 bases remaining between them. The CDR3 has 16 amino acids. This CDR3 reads CASSYWSGTKYNEQFF. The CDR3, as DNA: TGTGCCAGCAGTTACTGGTCTGGGACAAAGTACAATGAGCAGTTCTTC.

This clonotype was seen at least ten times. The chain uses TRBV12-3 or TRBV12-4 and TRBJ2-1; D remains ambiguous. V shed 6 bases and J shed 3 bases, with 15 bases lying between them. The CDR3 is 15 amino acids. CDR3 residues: CASSPGLAGYNEQFF. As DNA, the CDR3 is TGTGCCAGCAGCCCGGGTCTCGCCGGCTACAATGAGCAGTTCTTC.

CDR3 in DNA: TGTGCCAGCAGCTCACAGGGGTTCCCGACCTACGAGCAGTACGTC. Encoded protein: CASSSQGFPTYEQYV. This sequence joins TRBV7-2 and TRBJ2-7; 7 nucleotides agree with TRBD1. The germline gives CDR1 SGHTA, CDR2 FQGNSA. This CDR3 region has 15 residues. The trim removed 4 bases at V and 2 bases at J, leaving 8 bases unmatched.

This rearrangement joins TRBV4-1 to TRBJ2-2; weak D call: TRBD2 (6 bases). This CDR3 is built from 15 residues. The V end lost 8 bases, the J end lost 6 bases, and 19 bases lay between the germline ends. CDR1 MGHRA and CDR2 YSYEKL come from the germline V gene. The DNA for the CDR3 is TGCGCCAGCTCTCCCGGGACTTCCAGTCCCGGGGAGCTGTTTTTT. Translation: CASSPGTSSPGELFF.

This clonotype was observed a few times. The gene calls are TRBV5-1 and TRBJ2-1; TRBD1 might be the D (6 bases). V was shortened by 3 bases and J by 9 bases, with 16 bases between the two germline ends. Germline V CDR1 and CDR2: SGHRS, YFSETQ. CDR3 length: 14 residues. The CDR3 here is CASSSVDRQGEQFF. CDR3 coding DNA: TGCGCCAGCAGCTCCGTCGACAGGCAGGGTGAGCAGTTCTTC.

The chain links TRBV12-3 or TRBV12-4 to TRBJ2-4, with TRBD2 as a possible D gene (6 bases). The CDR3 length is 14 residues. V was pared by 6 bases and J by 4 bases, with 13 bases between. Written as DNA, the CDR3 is TGTGCCAGCAGCCTGGCGGGGTTAAAAAACATTCAGTACTTC. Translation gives CASSLAGLKNIQYF.

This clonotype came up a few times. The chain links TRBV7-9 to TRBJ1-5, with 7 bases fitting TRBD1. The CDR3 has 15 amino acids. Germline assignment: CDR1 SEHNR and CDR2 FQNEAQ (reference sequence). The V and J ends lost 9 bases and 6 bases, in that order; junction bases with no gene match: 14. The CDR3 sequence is CASSGGGEFTQPQHF. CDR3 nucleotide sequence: TGTGCCAGTTCAGGAGGGGGCGAATTTACTCAGCCCCAGCATTTT.

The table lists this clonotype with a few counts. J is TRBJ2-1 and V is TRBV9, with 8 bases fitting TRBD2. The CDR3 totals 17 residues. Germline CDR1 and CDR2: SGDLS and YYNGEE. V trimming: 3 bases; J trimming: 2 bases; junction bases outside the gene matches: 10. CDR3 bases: TGTGCCAGCAGCGGACCGGGGGGGACCGCGACCTACAATGAGCAGTTCTTC. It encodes CASSGPGGTATYNEQFF.

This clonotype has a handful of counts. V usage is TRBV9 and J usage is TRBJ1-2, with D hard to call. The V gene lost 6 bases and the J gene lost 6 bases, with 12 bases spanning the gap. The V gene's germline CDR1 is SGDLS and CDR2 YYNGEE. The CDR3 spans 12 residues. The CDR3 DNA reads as TGTGCCAGCATGGACCTCCAGAATGGCTACACCTTC. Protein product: CASMDLQNGYTF.

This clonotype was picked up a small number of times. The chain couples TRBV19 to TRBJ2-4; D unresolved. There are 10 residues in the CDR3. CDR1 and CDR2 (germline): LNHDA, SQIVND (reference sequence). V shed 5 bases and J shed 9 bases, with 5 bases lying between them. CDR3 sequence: CASSDVIQYF. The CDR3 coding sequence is TGTGCCAGTAGTGATGTCATTCAGTACTTC. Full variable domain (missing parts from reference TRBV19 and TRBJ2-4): DGGITQSPKYLFRKEGQNVTLSCEQNLNHDAMYWYRQDPGQGLRLIYYSQIVNDFQKGDIAEGYSVSREKKESFPLTVTSAQKNPTAFYLCASSDVIQYFGAGTRLSVL.

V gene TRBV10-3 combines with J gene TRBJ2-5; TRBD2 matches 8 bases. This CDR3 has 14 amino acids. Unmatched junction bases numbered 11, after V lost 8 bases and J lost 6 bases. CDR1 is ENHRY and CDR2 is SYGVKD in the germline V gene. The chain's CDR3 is CAISSGHGSQTQYF. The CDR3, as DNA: TGTGCCATCTCTAGCGGGCATGGCTCCCAGACCCAGTACTTC.

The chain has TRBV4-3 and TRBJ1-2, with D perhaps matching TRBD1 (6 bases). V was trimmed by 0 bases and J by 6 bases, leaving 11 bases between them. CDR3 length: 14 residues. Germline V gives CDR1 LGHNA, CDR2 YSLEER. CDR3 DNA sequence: TGCGCCAGCAGCCAAGATTGGGGACATGATGGCTACACCTTC. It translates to CASSQDWGHDGYTF.

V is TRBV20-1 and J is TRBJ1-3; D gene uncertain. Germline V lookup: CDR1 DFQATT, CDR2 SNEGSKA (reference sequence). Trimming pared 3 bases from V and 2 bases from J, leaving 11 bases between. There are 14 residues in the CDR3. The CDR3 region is CSASRRAPGNTIYF. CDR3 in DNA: TGCAGTGCTAGTCGCCGGGCTCCTGGAAACACCATATATTTT.